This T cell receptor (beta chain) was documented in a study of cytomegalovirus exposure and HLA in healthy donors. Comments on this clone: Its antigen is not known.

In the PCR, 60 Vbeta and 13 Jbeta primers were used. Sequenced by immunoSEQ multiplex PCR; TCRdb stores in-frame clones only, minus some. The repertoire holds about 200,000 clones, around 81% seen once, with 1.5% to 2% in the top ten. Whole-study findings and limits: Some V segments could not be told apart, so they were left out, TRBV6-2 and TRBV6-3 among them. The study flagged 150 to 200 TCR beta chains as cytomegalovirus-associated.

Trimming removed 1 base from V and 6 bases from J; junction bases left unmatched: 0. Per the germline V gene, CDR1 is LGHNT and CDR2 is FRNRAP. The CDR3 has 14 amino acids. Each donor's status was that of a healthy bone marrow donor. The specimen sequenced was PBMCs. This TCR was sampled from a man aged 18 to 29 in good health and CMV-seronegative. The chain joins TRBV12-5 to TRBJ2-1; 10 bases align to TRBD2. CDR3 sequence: CASGLASGSNEQFF. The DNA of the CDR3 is TGTGCTAGTGGTTTGGCTAGCGGGAGCAATGAGCAGTTCTTC. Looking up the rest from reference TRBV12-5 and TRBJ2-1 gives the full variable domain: DARVTQTPRHKVTEMGQEVTMRCQPILGHNTVFWYRQTMMQGLELLAYFRNRAPLDDSGMPKDRFSAEMPDATLATLKIQPSEPRDSAVYFCASGLASGSNEQFFGPGTRLTVL.